This TCR beta chain was retrieved from a study of blood T cells in healthy people across ages. With a J-beta primer mix and a sample-barcoded 5' primer, a second PCR ran about 7 to 11 cycles. TCRdb used MiXCR to reprocess the 5' RACE reads, holding one entry per CDR3 protein. The sample lists fewer than 2 million distinct CDR3 sequences, approximately 40% occurring once. The ends were cut back, 1 base at V and 7 bases at J, with 16 bases in the middle. Germline values: CDR1 MGHRA, CDR2 YSYEKL. The CDR3 contains 16 residues. This receptor was obtained from a human donor in good health. The chain uses TRBV4-1 and TRBJ1-4; D is undetermined. The sequencing sample was made of blood. The CDR3 protein is CASSQVNLVASEKLFF. CDR3 DNA: TGCGCCAGCAGCCAAGTCAATTTAGTGGCGAGTGAAAAACTGTTTTTT.